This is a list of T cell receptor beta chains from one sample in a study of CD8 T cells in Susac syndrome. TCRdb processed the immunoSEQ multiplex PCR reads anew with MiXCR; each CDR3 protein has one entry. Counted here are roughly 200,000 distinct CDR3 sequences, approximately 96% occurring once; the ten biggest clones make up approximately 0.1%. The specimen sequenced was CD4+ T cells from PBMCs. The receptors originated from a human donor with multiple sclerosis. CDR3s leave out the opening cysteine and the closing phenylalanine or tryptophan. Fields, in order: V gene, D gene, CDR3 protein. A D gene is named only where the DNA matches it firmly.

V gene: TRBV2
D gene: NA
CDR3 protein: ASSGLGISEF

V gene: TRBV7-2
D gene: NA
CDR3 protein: ASSSTPEQF

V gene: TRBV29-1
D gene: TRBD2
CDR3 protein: SVAGLAGGTDTQY

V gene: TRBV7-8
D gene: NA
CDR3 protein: ASSAGEINQPQH

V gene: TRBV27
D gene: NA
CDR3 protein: ASSQGGLWWY

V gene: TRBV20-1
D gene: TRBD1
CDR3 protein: SARQGGGNQPQH

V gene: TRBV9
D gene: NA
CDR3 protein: ASSVGPFQTQY

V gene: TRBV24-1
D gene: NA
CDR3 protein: ATSDPSTHANYGYT

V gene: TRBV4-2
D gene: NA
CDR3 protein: ASSQEGTDLPLDGYT

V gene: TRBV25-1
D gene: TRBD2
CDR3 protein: ASSIAGGPNEQF

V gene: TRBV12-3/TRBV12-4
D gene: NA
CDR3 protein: ASSFMNSPLH

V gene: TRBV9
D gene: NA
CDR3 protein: ASSVAPNTEAF

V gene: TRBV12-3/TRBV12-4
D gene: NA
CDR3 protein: ASRFAGNSYEQY

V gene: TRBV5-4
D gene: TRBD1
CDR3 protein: ASSDRDYGYT

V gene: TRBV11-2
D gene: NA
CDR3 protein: ASSLDVLGRVAGYT

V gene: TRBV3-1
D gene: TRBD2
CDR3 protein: ASSRLTSGGATDTQY

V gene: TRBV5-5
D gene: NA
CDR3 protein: ASSWSRAARDPYEQY

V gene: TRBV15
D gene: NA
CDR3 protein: ATSREIAGNNEQF

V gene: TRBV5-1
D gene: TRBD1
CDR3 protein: ASSLGDRVLGYT

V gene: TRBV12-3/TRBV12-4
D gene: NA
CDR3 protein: ASSLNRVLPEAF

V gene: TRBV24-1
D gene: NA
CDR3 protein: ATSRASSNQPQH

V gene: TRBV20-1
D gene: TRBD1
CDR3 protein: SASTGADTGELF